The rows below give T cell receptor beta chains drawn from one sample of a study of CD8 T cells in Susac syndrome. TCRdb itself ran the immunoSEQ multiplex PCR reads through MiXCR, one entry per CDR3 protein. The sample has a few hundred thousand distinct CDR3 sequences, 89% seen once. Input material: CD8+ T cells from PBMCs. These receptors were collected from a human donor with multiple sclerosis. Both conserved end residues are part of each CDR3. D genes are given only for firm matches. Size values are once, few and many counts, or a class for expanded clones, and some rows have none.

abundance,j_gene,d_gene,v_gene,CDR3nt,CDR3aa
-,TRBJ1-1,-,TRBV4-1,TGCGCCAGCAGCCAAGGGGCAGGGATCCCGCTGAACACTGAAGCTTTCTTT,CASSQGAGIPLNTEAFF
-,TRBJ2-2,TRBD2,TRBV6-5,TGTGCCAGCAGTTACTCGAGCGGGGAGGTCACCGGGGAGCTGTTTTTT,CASSYSSGEVTGELFF
-,TRBJ2-1,-,TRBV24-1,TGTGCCACCAGTGATTTCTACAGGGCGAGGATCAATGAGCAGTTCTTC,CATSDFYRARINEQFF
-,TRBJ2-3,TRBD2,TRBV28,TGTGCCAGCATCCCCGGGACTAGCGGGGGGGAAAGCACAGATACGCAGTATTTT,CASIPGTSGGESTDTQYF
-,TRBJ2-3,-,TRBV15,TGTGCCACCAGCAACACCCCAATCGAGTATACAGATACGCAGTATTTT,CATSNTPIEYTDTQYF
-,TRBJ2-7,TRBD2,TRBV30,TGTGCCTGGAGTGTAGGGGCTAGCGGTACCTACGAGCAGTACTTC,CAWSVGASGTYEQYF
-,TRBJ1-6,-,TRBV20-1,TGCAGTGCTATAAAACCCCCCGACAGGACGCACTATAATTCACCCCTCCACTTT,CSAIKPPDRTHYNSPLHF
-,TRBJ2-7,TRBD2,TRBV29-1,TGCAGCGTCAGCGCGGGAGGGGACTACGAGCAGTACTTC,CSVSAGGDYEQYF
few,TRBJ2-7,-,TRBV6-5,TGTGCCAGCAGTTTTGGTGTCGAGCAGTACTTC,CASSFGVEQYF
-,TRBJ2-5,TRBD2,TRBV20-1,TGCAGTGCTAGAGATGGCGGTGGCGGGGGGGCCTGGGAGACCCAGTACTTC,CSARDGGGGGAWETQYF
-,TRBJ2-3,-,TRBV27,TGTGCCAGCAGCCCCCTCGGCACAGATACGCAGTATTTT,CASSPLGTDTQYF
-,TRBJ1-5,-,TRBV23-1,TGCGCCAGCACCCACGTGGCCGGCAATCAGCCCCAGCATTTT,CASTHVAGNQPQHF
-,TRBJ1-2,-,TRBV28,TGTGCCAGCAGTCCAATTAACCCAGAAGGGACACTTGGCTACACCTTC,CASSPINPEGTLGYTF
-,TRBJ1-6,-,TRBV5-1,TGCGCCAGCAGCTTGGCTGGGAGATCACCCCTCCACTTT,CASSLAGRSPLHF
-,TRBJ2-2,-,TRBV5-6,TGTGCCAGCAGCATACGACAGATACTGATCACCGGGGAGCTGTTTTTT,CASSIRQILITGELFF
-,TRBJ2-3,TRBD2,TRBV27,TGTGCCAGCAGTTTTGGGGGGGTCACGGATACGCAGTATTTT,CASSFGGVTDTQYF
-,TRBJ2-1,TRBD2,TRBV6-5,TGTGCCAGCAGTTACGGGGCGGGAGCTGGGGAGCAGTTCTTC,CASSYGAGAGEQFF
-,TRBJ1-2,TRBD1,TRBV30,TGTGCCTGGAACGGACAGGGAGAGGGCTACACCTTC,CAWNGQGEGYTF
-,TRBJ2-2,-,TRBV9,TGTGCCAGCAGCGCCTCTGGGTCCGACACCGGGGAGCTGTTTTTT,CASSASGSDTGELFF
once,TRBJ2-3,TRBD2,TRBV11-1,TGTGCCAGCAGCTATACCTCCCGGGGGGCTAGCGGGGAGTTCACAGATACGCAGTATTTT,CASSYTSRGASGEFTDTQYF
-,TRBJ2-1,-,TRBV7-8,TGTGCCAGCAGCGCGGATCGGATCCATGAGCAGTTCTTC,CASSADRIHEQFF
-,TRBJ2-1,-,TRBV5-1,TGCGCCAGCAGCTTGGACTCCCTAGCGGAGGGGAGAACAGGGGATGAGCAGTTCTTC,CASSLDSLAEGRTGDEQFF
-,TRBJ2-1,TRBD1,TRBV27,TGTGCCAGCAGTTTCTTGCTAGCAGGGGGCGATGAGCAGTTCTTC,CASSFLLAGGDEQFF
-,TRBJ1-2,-,TRBV4-1,TGCGCCAGCAGCCAAGCTTTCGGGGGCAGTATAAACTATGGCTACACCTTC,CASSQAFGGSINYGYTF
-,TRBJ2-2,-,TRBV19,TGTGCCAGTAGGAGGACAGAAAACACCGGGGAGCTGTTTTTT,CASRRTENTGELFF
-,TRBJ2-1,TRBD2,TRBV20-1,TGCAGTGCTGTGGAGCGGGGGAGCTCCTACAATGAGCAGTTCTTC,CSAVERGSSYNEQFF
-,TRBJ2-5,-,TRBV12-3/TRBV12-4,TGTGCCAGCAGTTTATTTCTAATGACCGGATATGAGACCCAGTACTTC,CASSLFLMTGYETQYF
-,TRBJ2-5,TRBD2,TRBV4-2,TGTGCCAGCAGCCAAAGCTACGGGGGGGAGACCCAGTACTTC,CASSQSYGGETQYF
few,TRBJ2-7,TRBD1,TRBV30,TGTGCCTGGAGTGTACCAATACAGGGGGCTTACGAGCAGTACTTC,CAWSVPIQGAYEQYF
-,TRBJ2-1,-,TRBV7-9,TGTGCCAGCAGCTCAGTGACGTTCCTATACAATGAGCAGTTCTTC,CASSSVTFLYNEQFF
-,TRBJ2-1,-,TRBV15,TGTGCCACCAGCAGAGAAGGGACTGCTGGACATGAGCAGTTCTTC,CATSREGTAGHEQFF
once,TRBJ2-7,-,TRBV28,TGTGCCAGCAGTACCAGGGGCCTGTACGAGCAGTACTTC,CASSTRGLYEQYF
-,TRBJ2-7,-,TRBV4-1,TGCGCCAGCAGCCAAATGGCAGGCGAGCCCTACGAGCAGTACTTC,CASSQMAGEPYEQYF
-,TRBJ2-1,-,TRBV19,TGTGCCAGTAGTATAGCGGGGGCCAGCTCCTACAATGAGCAGTTCTTC,CASSIAGASSYNEQFF
once,TRBJ2-1,TRBD2,TRBV6-2/TRBV6-3,TGTGCCAGCAGAGTACTAGCGGGATACGTAAATGAGCAGTTCTTC,CASRVLAGYVNEQFF
-,TRBJ1-1,-,TRBV9,TGTGCCAGCAGCCCAATGGGCACTGAAGCTTTCTTT,CASSPMGTEAFF
once,TRBJ2-2,-,TRBV15,TGTGCCACCAGCCGCCAACAGGGTAACACCGGGGAGCTGTTTTTT,CATSRQQGNTGELFF
-,TRBJ2-3,TRBD2,TRBV6-4,TGTGCCAGCAGTGAGCGAGCGGGAAACACAGATACGCAGTATTTT,CASSERAGNTDTQYF
-,TRBJ2-7,TRBD2,TRBV15,TGTGCCACCAGCAGAGGGGAAGGGACTAGCGGGATCCCCCAACTACTCTACGAGCAGTACTTC,CATSRGEGTSGIPQLLYEQYF
-,TRBJ2-1,-,TRBV2,TGTGCCAGCAGTGAAGCGCTTAGAGGGAATGAGCAGTTCTTC,CASSEALRGNEQFF
few,TRBJ2-1,-,TRBV18,TGTGCCAGCTCACTGACAGTTTACAATGAGCAGTTCTTC,CASSLTVYNEQFF
-,TRBJ1-5,-,TRBV15,TGTGCCACCAGCAGAGATCCGGGAATAGATCAGCCCCAGCATTTT,CATSRDPGIDQPQHF
-,TRBJ1-2,-,TRBV9,TGTGCCCCTGGGGAGGACCGGGGGGGCTACACCTTC,CAPGEDRGGYTF
-,TRBJ2-7,-,TRBV4-3,TGCGCCAGCAGCCAGGGAAGGGGACTCTCCTACGAGCAGTACTTC,CASSQGRGLSYEQYF
-,TRBJ1-1,-,TRBV11-2,TGTGCCAGCAGCTCTTTGCCGGGACAAGAAACGACACCACAAGCTTTCTTT,CASSSLPGQETTPQAFF
-,TRBJ2-2,TRBD2,TRBV27,TGTGCCAGCAGTTTAGTAACTAGCGGTGAAGTGGGCACCGGGGAGCTGTTTTTT,CASSLVTSGEVGTGELFF
-,TRBJ2-2,-,TRBV7-2,TGTGCCAGCAGTATGAATTTGGGGGGCACCGGGGAGCTGTTTTTT,CASSMNLGGTGELFF
-,TRBJ2-1,-,TRBV5-1,TGCGCCAGCAGCTTGGCCCGCGTCGGGCTCGGGATCGATGAGCAGTTCTTC,CASSLARVGLGIDEQFF
-,TRBJ2-7,TRBD2,TRBV30,TGTGCCTGGAGCGGGGGGGCCCACGAGCAGTACTTC,CAWSGGAHEQYF
-,TRBJ2-1,-,TRBV19,TGTGCCAGTAGTATGGTCCAGATAGGTTCAACCTACAATGAGCAGTTCTTC,CASSMVQIGSTYNEQFF
-,TRBJ2-7,TRBD1,TRBV27,TGTGCCAGCAGTTTATCCGGGACAGGGGTTCAGTACTTC,CASSLSGTGVQYF
-,TRBJ1-5,TRBD1,TRBV7-2,TGTGCCAGCAGCTTTGGGACAGTCAATCAGCCCCAGCATTTT,CASSFGTVNQPQHF